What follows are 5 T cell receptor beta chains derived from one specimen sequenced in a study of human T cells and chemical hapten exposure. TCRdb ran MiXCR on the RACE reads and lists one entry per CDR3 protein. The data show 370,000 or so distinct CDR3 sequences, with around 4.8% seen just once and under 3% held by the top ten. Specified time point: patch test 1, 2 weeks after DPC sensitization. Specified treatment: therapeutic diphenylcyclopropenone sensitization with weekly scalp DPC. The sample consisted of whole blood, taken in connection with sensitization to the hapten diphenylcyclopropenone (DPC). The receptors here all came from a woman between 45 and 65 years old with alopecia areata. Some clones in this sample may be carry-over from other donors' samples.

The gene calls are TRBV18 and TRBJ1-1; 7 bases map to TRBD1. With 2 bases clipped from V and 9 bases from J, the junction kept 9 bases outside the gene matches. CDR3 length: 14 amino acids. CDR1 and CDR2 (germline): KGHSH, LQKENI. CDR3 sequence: CASSPGRDSRKAFF. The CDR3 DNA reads TGTGCCAGCTCACCAGGCCGGGACAGTCGGAAAGCTTTCTTT.

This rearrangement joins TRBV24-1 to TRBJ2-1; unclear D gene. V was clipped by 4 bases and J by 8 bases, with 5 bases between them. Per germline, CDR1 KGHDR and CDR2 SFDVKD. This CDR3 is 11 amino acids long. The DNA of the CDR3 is TGTGCCACCAGTGAACGTGATGAGCAGTTCTTC. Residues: CATSERDEQFF.

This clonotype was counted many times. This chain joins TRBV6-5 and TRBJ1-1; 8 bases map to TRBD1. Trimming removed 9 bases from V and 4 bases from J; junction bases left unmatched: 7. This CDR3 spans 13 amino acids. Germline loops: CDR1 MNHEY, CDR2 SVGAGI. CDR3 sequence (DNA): TGTGCCAGTTGCCAGGGGGCGGCCACTGAAGCTTTCTTT. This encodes CASCQGAATEAFF.

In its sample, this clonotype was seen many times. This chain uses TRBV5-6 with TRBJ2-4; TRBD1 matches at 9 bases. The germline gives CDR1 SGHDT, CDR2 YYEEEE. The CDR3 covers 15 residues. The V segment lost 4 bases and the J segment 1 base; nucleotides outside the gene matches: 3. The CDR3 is CASSQQGAAKNIQYF. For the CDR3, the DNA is TGTGCCAGCAGCCAACAGGGGGCTGCCAAAAACATTCAGTACTTC.

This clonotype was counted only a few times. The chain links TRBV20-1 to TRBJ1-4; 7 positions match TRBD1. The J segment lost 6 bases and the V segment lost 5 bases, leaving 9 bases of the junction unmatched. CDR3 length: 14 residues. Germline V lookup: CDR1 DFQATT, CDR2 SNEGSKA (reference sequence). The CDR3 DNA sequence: TGCAGTGCTTCCTGGGCAGGGGGGGATGAAAAACTGTTTTTT. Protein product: CSASWAGGDEKLFF.